These 30 T cell receptor beta chains came from one sample sequenced in a study of cytomegalovirus exposure and HLA in healthy donors. The PCR made use of 60 Vbeta and 13 Jbeta primers. Using immunoSEQ multiplex PCR, the repertoire was profiled, and TCRdb retains in-frame clones only, with some absent. In the table there are about 120,000 clones, 77% of which are singletons. Sequencing input: PBMCs. All receptors come from a middle-aged man in good health and CMV-seropositive.

The J gene is TRBJ1-6, the V gene TRBV4-2; TRBD1 matches 7 bases. Germline loops: CDR1 LGHNA, CDR2 YNFKEQ. This CDR3 is built from 15 residues. Trimming took 2 bases from V and 6 from J; bases not matched to a gene: 4. The DNA of the CDR3 is TGTGCCAGCAGCCAATACAGGGGACCTAATTCACCCCTCCACTTT. Translation: CASSQYRGPNSPLHF.

The chain has TRBV9 and TRBJ1-3; a weak D match, TRBD1 (5 bases). V lost 0 bases to trimming and J lost 4 bases, with 8 bases between them. Germline CDR1 and CDR2: SGDLS and YYNGEE. The CDR3 covers 14 residues. CDR3 in amino acids: CASSVEGWGNTIYF. The CDR3 region has the DNA TGTGCCAGCAGCGTAGAGGGGTGGGGAAACACCATATATTTT.

The chain uses TRBV2 and TRBJ1-4; 8 nucleotides line up with TRBD1. Looked up from germline, CDR1 is SNHLY and CDR2 is FYNNEI. The junction had 3 bases not matched to a gene; V was cut back by 2 bases and J by 4 bases. The CDR3 has 15 residues. For the CDR3, the DNA is TGTGCCAGCAGTGAAACGACAGGGGTTAATGAAAAACTGTTTTTT. It translates to CASSETTGVNEKLFF.

This chain connects TRBV30 to TRBJ1-1; TRBD1 agrees at 9 bases. V trimming: 0 bases; J trimming: 6 bases; junction bases outside the gene matches: 5. Germline-derived CDR1 and CDR2 are GTSNPN and SVGIG (reference sequence). The CDR3 consists of 14 residues. Written as DNA, the CDR3 is TGTGCCTGGAGTGTACAGGGGGCGAGGGCTGAAGCTTTCTTT. Its translation: CAWSVQGARAEAFF.

This clone has only one observation. V is TRBV5-6 and J is TRBJ2-5; D gene unclear. Germline CDR1 reads SGHDT; CDR2 reads YYEEEE. The CDR3 has 15 amino acids. The V gene lost 4 bases and the J gene lost 2 bases, with 15 bases spanning the gap. CDR3 bases: TGTGCCAGCAGCCGCGGTTATCAGAGGCAAGAGACCCAGTACTTC. This codes for CASSRGYQRQETQYF.

The chain uses TRBV5-1 and TRBJ1-1; 10 bases line up with TRBD1. J gave up 12 bases and V 4 bases, and 6 bases lay outside the gene matches. This CDR3 spans 12 amino acids. Per germline, CDR1 SGHRS and CDR2 YFSETQ. The CDR3 DNA follows: TGCGCCAGCAGCCCGGGACAGGGGATGACTTTCTTT. Translated: CASSPGQGMTFF.

The chain employs TRBV18 and TRBJ1-1; D perhaps matches TRBD1 (5 bases). Germline V CDR1 and CDR2: KGHSH, LQKENI. Trimming pared 4 bases from V and 3 bases from J, leaving 9 bases between. CDR3 length: 13 residues. In DNA form, the CDR3 reads TGTGCCAGCTCACAGGGGAAGGACACTGAAGCTTTCTTT. Translated, it gives CASSQGKDTEAFF.

This clone was seen only once. The J gene is TRBJ1-2, the V gene TRBV5-1, with 12 bases matching TRBD1. The CDR3 contains 15 residues. V gave up 4 bases and J gave up 6 bases; unmatched junction bases: 7. Germline V gives CDR1 SGHRS, CDR2 YFSETQ. The CDR3, as DNA: TGCGCCAGCAGCATGGGACAGGGGGCGGTGAATGGCTACACCTTC. Residues: CASSMGQGAVNGYTF. Looking up the rest from reference TRBV5-1 and TRBJ1-2 gives the full variable domain: KAGVTQTPRYLIKTRGQQVTLSCSPISGHRSVSWYQQTPGQGLQFLFEYFSETQRNKGNFPGRFSGRQFSNSRSEMNVSTLELGDSALYLCASSMGQGAVNGYTFGSGTRLTVV.

This sequence joins TRBV5-1 and TRBJ2-1; a possible D gene is TRBD2 (6 bases). CDR1 is SGHRS, CDR2 YFSETQ, per germline. V lost 0 bases, J lost 8 bases, and 12 bases lay in between. The CDR3 is made up of 14 amino acids. In nucleotides, the CDR3 is TGCGCCAGCAGCTTGGAGGGTAGCGGCCATGAGCAGTTCTTC. Translation: CASSLEGSGHEQFF.

The chain employs TRBV5-1 and TRBJ1-1; TRBD1 is a possible D gene (6 bases). Per germline, CDR1 SGHRS and CDR2 YFSETQ. The CDR3 loop spans 15 amino acids. Trimming took off 3 bases at V and 4 bases at J, with 16 bases between the two ends. The CDR3, as DNA: TGCGCCAGCAGCTCCGACGGGGGGCTGGGCACTGAAGCTTTCTTT. Its translation: CASSSDGGLGTEAFF.

The CDR3 protein is CASSFRSVLREQYF. CDR3 bases: TGTGCCAGCAGCTTTAGGAGCGTTTTGAGGGAGCAGTACTTC. The chain couples TRBV7-2 to TRBJ2-7, with D hard to call. This CDR3 has 14 residues. Trimming cost V 3 bases and J 7 bases, with 16 bases left between them. The germline gives CDR1 SGHTA, CDR2 FQGNSA.

The chain recombines TRBV5-1 with TRBJ1-1; tentative D call: TRBD1 (5 bases). Trimming removed 4 bases from V and 1 base from J, with 11 bases in between. The CDR3 loop spans 14 amino acids. The germline V gene has CDR1 SGHRS and CDR2 YFSETQ. CDR3 region: CASSLPGGNTEAFF. Written as DNA, the CDR3 is TGCGCCAGCAGCCTGCCGGGGGGGAACACTGAAGCTTTCTTT.

The V call is TRBV10-3, the J call TRBJ1-1, with D possibly matching TRBD1 (5 bases). This CDR3 has 14 residues. Germline assignment: CDR1 ENHRY and CDR2 SYGVKD. Between the trimmed V and J ends, which lost 11 bases and 2 bases, there was a span of 18 bases. CDR3 sequence: CAGGGGGENTEAFF. DNA for the CDR3: TGTGCCGGAGGCGGCGGGGGGGAAAACACTGAAGCTTTCTTT.

This chain links TRBV19 with TRBJ1-1, with a tentative D call TRBD1 (6 bases). The V gene lost 6 bases and the J gene lost 0 bases, with 20 bases spanning the gap. CDR1 LNHDA and CDR2 SQIVND come from the germline V gene (reference sequence). The length of the CDR3 is 17 residues. CDR3 in amino acids: CASRTAARTALNTEAFF. As DNA, the CDR3 is TGTGCCAGTAGGACCGCGGCCCGGACAGCTTTGAACACTGAAGCTTTCTTT.

The genes are TRBV4-2 and TRBJ2-1; TRBD2 is a possible D gene (5 bases). Looked up from germline, CDR1 is LGHNA and CDR2 is YNFKEQ. The ends were cut back, 0 bases at V and 9 bases at J, with 18 bases in the middle. The CDR3 runs to 16 residues. The CDR3 region is CASSQDLRGEWGEQFF. For the CDR3, the DNA is TGTGCCAGCAGCCAAGATCTTCGGGGAGAATGGGGTGAGCAGTTCTTC.

The CDR3 DNA follows: TGTGCCAGCAGCTTCTGGGGGCGGGCTTTCTTT. This encodes CASSFWGRAFF. This chain links TRBV7-8 with TRBJ1-1; possibly TRBD1 for D (6 bases). The V end was cut by 3 bases, the J end by 11 bases, with 10 bases between. CDR3 size: 11 residues. Germline values: CDR1 SGHVS, CDR2 FQNEAQ.

V gene TRBV6-5 combines with J gene TRBJ1-2; D is ambiguous. Germline values: CDR1 MNHEY, CDR2 SVGAGI. Trimming removed 6 bases from V and 4 bases from J, with 18 bases in between. The CDR3 length is 15 residues. This chain's CDR3 is CASRDTATELYGYTF. The CDR3 DNA sequence: TGTGCCAGCAGAGACACAGCCACCGAACTCTATGGCTACACCTTC.

This chain joins TRBV4-2 and TRBJ2-1; D might be TRBD2 (6 bases). The V gene lost 6 bases and the J gene lost 9 bases, with 24 bases spanning the gap. The CDR3 is made up of 16 amino acids. Germline V CDR1 and CDR2: LGHNA, YNFKEQ. Here the CDR3 reads CASRRAGSGLEGEQFF. CDR3 sequence (DNA): TGTGCCAGCAGAAGAGCGGGTTCGGGTCTGGAGGGTGAGCAGTTCTTC.

This clone appeared a few times. The chain recombines TRBV10-3 with TRBJ1-6; 8 bases match TRBD1. V lost 5 bases and J lost 5; bases outside the gene matches: 14. In germline, CDR1 is ENHRY, CDR2 SYGVKD. The CDR3 loop spans 18 amino acids. CDR3 DNA: TGTGCCATCAGTTCCCTTGACAGGGGCATACCCCATAATTCACCCCTCCACTTT. Encoded protein: CAISSLDRGIPHNSPLHF.

The genes are TRBV5-1 and TRBJ1-2; 7 bases align to TRBD1. Trimming cost V 4 bases and J 1 base; bases outside gene matches: 10. Per germline, CDR1 SGHRS and CDR2 YFSETQ. The CDR3 length is 16 residues. The CDR3 coding sequence is TGCGCCAGCAGCCATGACAGGGCCTATCTTAACTATGGCTACACCTTC. Residues: CASSHDRAYLNYGYTF.

The V gene is TRBV4-2, the J gene TRBJ1-4, with D unresolved. Trimming cost V 4 bases and J 4 bases, with 10 bases left between them. CDR3 length equals 14 residues. CDR1 and CDR2 from the germline V gene are LGHNA and YNFKEQ. The CDR3 bases are TGTGCCAGCAGCCCCCGGTCTTTTAATGAAAAACTGTTTTTT. It encodes CASSPRSFNEKLFF.

This chain uses TRBV4-3 with TRBJ1-2; D call uncertain. The CDR3 spans 14 residues. Germline CDR1 is LGHNA and CDR2 is YSLEER. V lost 0 bases and J lost 8, with 13 bases in between. The CDR3 DNA follows: TGCGCCAGCAGCCAAGATCTGGCTTTGCGGGGCTACACCTTC. Its translation: CASSQDLALRGYTF.

The chain is built from TRBV19 and TRBJ2-7, with a weak D call TRBD2 (5 bases). The germline V gene encodes CDR1 LNHDA and CDR2 SQIVND (reference sequence). The CDR3 totals 15 residues. Trimming removed 1 base from V and 2 bases from J, with 12 bases in between. For the CDR3, the DNA is TGTGCCAGTAGTATAGTGGGCGGGTCAACCTACGAGCAGTACTTC. This translates into CASSIVGGSTYEQYF.

The chain recombines TRBV5-1 with TRBJ1-2; D is possibly TRBD1 (5 bases). Germline CDR1 is SGHRS and CDR2 is YFSETQ. The CDR3 runs 15 residues. V was pared by 0 bases and J by 4 bases, with 13 bases between. The CDR3 nucleotides are TGCGCCAGCAGCTTGGGGGGCGACAGAATCTATGGCTACACCTTC. The encoded protein is CASSLGGDRIYGYTF.

The chain uses TRBV28 and TRBJ1-5; 7 nucleotides agree with TRBD1. The CDR3 runs to 17 residues. Per the germline V gene, CDR1 is MDHEN and CDR2 is SYDVKM. The ends lost 6 bases at V and 0 bases at J; junction bases unmatched: 11. The CDR3 loop is CASREGAGNLSNQPQHF. The CDR3, as DNA: TGTGCCAGCAGGGAGGGGGCGGGTAACCTTAGCAATCAGCCCCAGCATTTT.

The sample holds a few counts of this clone. V and J are TRBV27 and TRBJ2-7; TRBD2 aligns across 11 bases. J was trimmed by 0 bases and V by 4 bases; bases with no gene match: 8. The CDR3 is 17 residues long. CDR1 is MNHEY and CDR2 is SMNVEV in the germline V gene (reference sequence). DNA of the CDR3: TGTGCCAGCAGTTCCTCCACTAGCGGGGGACGCTCCTACGAGCAGTACTTC. Protein sequence: CASSSSTSGGRSYEQYF.

The gene calls are TRBV5-1 and TRBJ2-1; a weak D match, TRBD2 (7 bases). CDR1 is SGHRS and CDR2 is YFSETQ in the germline V gene. V was shortened by 7 bases and J by 7 bases, with 21 bases between the two germline ends. The CDR3 is 15 amino acids. The CDR3 loop is CASALGGGPRNEQFF. The CDR3 DNA follows: TGCGCCAGCGCCTTAGGGGGAGGGCCGCGGAATGAGCAGTTCTTC.

The DNA of the CDR3 is TGTGCCAGCAGGCTGACAGGGTCAGACGAGCAGTACTTC. This encodes CASRLTGSDEQYF. The chain couples TRBV6-5 to TRBJ2-7, with 7 positions matching TRBD1. The CDR3 runs to 13 residues. V lost 6 bases, J lost 5 bases, and 7 bases stayed unmatched. The V gene's germline CDR1 is MNHEY and CDR2 SVGAGI.

The chain couples TRBV6-5 to TRBJ1-2; D is unresolved. V lost 0 bases to trimming and J lost 4 bases, with 12 bases between them. Germline-derived CDR1 and CDR2 are MNHEY and SVGAGI. This CDR3 is built from 15 residues. The CDR3 coding sequence is TGTGCCAGCAGTTACTCTCGGACGGGAATCTATGGCTACACCTTC. Its protein is CASSYSRTGIYGYTF.

V gene TRBV6-5 combines with J gene TRBJ2-5; unclear D gene. Per germline, CDR1 MNHEY and CDR2 SVGAGI. This CDR3 has 15 residues. Trimming removed 5 bases from V and 7 bases from J, with 20 bases in between. CDR3 DNA sequence: TGTGCCAGCAGTGCGCCTTTTTCGCTCTCGGGGACCCAGTACTTC. This sequence encodes CASSAPFSLSGTQYF.